These T cell receptor beta chains were read from a single sample in a study of human T cells and chemical hapten exposure. Via MiXCR, TCRdb re-called the RACE reads, giving one row per CDR3 protein. Among over 65,000 distinct CDR3 sequences listed, over 8.5% were seen once. This sample comprised whole blood, obtained in connection with sensitization to the hapten diphenylcyclopropenone (DPC). Source of these receptors: a woman aged 45 to 65 with alopecia areata. Some clones in this sample may be carry-over from other donors' samples. CDR3s include the opening cysteine and the closing phenylalanine or tryptophan. The D gene is left open where the match is weak. Clone size is given for some rows only: seen once, a few or many times, or a class if the clone is expanded.

>NA|NA|TRBV6-2/TRBV6-3|TRBJ2-2
TGTGCCAGCAGCCCCTTTGGCAGCACTGACACCGGGGAGCTGTTTTTT
CASSPFGSTDTGELFF
>TRBD2|many|TRBV11-2|TRBJ2-7
TGTGCCAGCAGCAAGTCGTCGCGGACTAGTTTCTACGAGCAGTACTTC
CASSKSSRTSFYEQYF
>TRBD2|many|TRBV28|TRBJ2-7
TGTGCCAGCAGTTCCTATTCGGGGACTAGGTCGTACGAGCAGTACTTC
CASSSYSGTRSYEQYF
>TRBD1|few|TRBV18|TRBJ1-4
TGTGCCAGCTCAAACCAGACGACGGGACAGGGAAATGAAAAACTGTTTTTT
CASSNQTTGQGNEKLFF
>TRBD1|NA|TRBV7-2|TRBJ1-1
TGTGCCAGCAGCTCGCAGACAGGGGTTCCAGACACTGAAGCTTTCTTT
CASSSQTGVPDTEAFF
>TRBD1|NA|TRBV28|TRBJ1-1
TGTGCCAGCAGCTGGACAGGGGACACTGAAGCTTTCTTT
CASSWTGDTEAFF
>TRBD1|few|TRBV5-1|TRBJ2-7
TGCGCCAGCAGGAGGGACAGCCCAGACTACGAGCAGTACTTC
CASRRDSPDYEQYF
>NA|NA|TRBV4-2|TRBJ1-5
TGTGCCAGCAGCCAAGAAGGGCCAGGGGATCAGCCCCAGCATTTT
CASSQEGPGDQPQHF
>NA|NA|TRBV5-1|TRBJ1-1
TGCGCCAGCAGCTCCTCAGGGGTAGGAGAAACTGAAGCTTTCTTT
CASSSSGVGETEAFF
>NA|NA|TRBV6-2/TRBV6-3|TRBJ1-6
TGTGCCAGCAGTTACTGGGATAATTCACCCCTCCACTTT
CASSYWDNSPLHF
>NA|many|TRBV5-1|TRBJ2-7
TGCGCCAGCAGCGATCAGGGAGTTACCTACGAGCAGTACTTC
CASSDQGVTYEQYF
>NA|once|TRBV28|TRBJ2-7
TGTGCCAGCAGTTCGCCCCACCTCTCCTACGAGCAGTACTTC
CASSSPHLSYEQYF
>NA|many|TRBV5-1|TRBJ2-7
TGCGCCAGCAGATCCGGCAACATTTTTTTCCCCTACGAGCAGTACTTC
CASRSGNIFFPYEQYF